The 10 T cell receptor beta chains reported below all come from one sample, sequenced in a study of cytomegalovirus exposure and HLA in healthy donors. 13 Jbeta primers and 60 Vbeta primers were used for the PCR. Generated by immunoSEQ multiplex PCR, the TCRdb table keeps only in-frame clones and is missing some. The sample carries approximately 170,000 clones, 78% recorded once. The sample was PBMCs. These receptors all come from a woman aged 40 to 55 in good health and CMV-seropositive.

V gene TRBV15 combines with J gene TRBJ2-7, with D possibly TRBD2 on 5 matching bases. Germline V lookup: CDR1 LNHNV, CDR2 YYDKDF (reference sequence). This CDR3 is built from 14 residues. The V and J ends lost 0 bases and 1 base respectively, with 7 bases between them. This CDR3 reads CATSRDTRSYEQYF. The CDR3 DNA follows: TGTGCCACCAGCAGAGATACTAGATCCTACGAGCAGTACTTC.

This clone was detected only a few times. The chain has TRBV28 and TRBJ1-2; TRBD1 agrees at 7 bases. Germline V lookup: CDR1 MDHEN, CDR2 SYDVKM. The CDR3 totals 15 residues. V lost 5 bases, J lost 7 bases, and 13 bases stayed unmatched. The CDR3 bases are TGTGCCAGCAGTCGCATACGACCGGGACAGCTTGGCTACACCTTC. This translates into CASSRIRPGQLGYTF.

J is TRBJ2-3 and V is TRBV30, with D unclear. The V end lost 0 bases, the J end lost 6 bases, and 10 bases lay between the germline ends. The V gene's germline CDR1 is GTSNPN and CDR2 SVGIG (reference sequence). This CDR3 contains 13 residues. The CDR3 spells CAWSVRARDTQYF. The CDR3 DNA is TGTGCCTGGAGTGTACGTGCGAGGGATACGCAGTATTTT. The whole variable domain, remainder taken from reference TRBV30 and TRBJ2-3, is SQTIHQWPATLVQPVGSPLSLECTVEGTSNPNLYWYRQAAGRGLQLLFYSVGIGQISSEVPQNLSASRPQDRQFILSSKKLLLSDSGFYLCAWSVRARDTQYFGPGTRLTVL.

The V and J genes are TRBV19 and TRBJ1-1, with a tentative D call TRBD1 (5 bases). CDR3 size: 13 residues. V was pared by 6 bases and J by 2 bases, with 10 bases between. CDR1 and CDR2 from the germline V gene are LNHDA and SQIVND (reference sequence). The CDR3, as DNA: TGTGCCAGTAGGCCTACAGGCAACACTGAAGCTTTCTTT. It encodes CASRPTGNTEAFF.

The V gene is TRBV5-1, the J gene TRBJ2-7, with D possibly being TRBD1 (7 bases). The CDR3 is made up of 15 amino acids. V lost 4 bases, J lost 4 bases, and 18 bases lay in between. Germline CDR1 and CDR2: SGHRS and YFSETQ. CDR3 loop: CASSTYRGGLYEQYF. The CDR3 DNA follows: TGCGCCAGCAGCACATACAGGGGAGGATTGTACGAGCAGTACTTC.

The chain couples TRBV19 to TRBJ1-1, with D tentatively TRBD1 (5 bases). CDR1 and CDR2 (germline): LNHDA, SQIVND (reference sequence). The CDR3 length is 15 residues. Trimming pared 5 bases from V and 0 bases from J, leaving 13 bases between. CDR3 residues: CASSAQTGMNTEAFF. The CDR3 bases are TGTGCCAGTAGTGCACAAACAGGTATGAACACTGAAGCTTTCTTT.

This chain connects TRBV19 to TRBJ1-5, with TRBD1 as a possible D gene (5 bases). The CDR3 spans 15 residues. CDR1 LNHDA and CDR2 SQIVND come from the germline V gene (reference sequence). Trimming removed 3 bases at V and 1 base at J, with 10 bases between. CDR3 region: CASSIARVSNQPQHF. The DNA of the CDR3 is TGTGCCAGTAGTATCGCCAGGGTAAGCAATCAGCCCCAGCATTTT.

The CDR3 sequence: CASSQGSISYEQYF. In nucleotides, the CDR3 is TGCGCCAGCAGCCAAGGGAGCATCAGTTACGAGCAGTACTTC. J is TRBJ2-7 and V is TRBV4-1, with D hard to call. The CDR3 contains 14 residues. V lost 1 base, J lost 4 bases, and 11 bases lay in between. Germline CDR1 is MGHRA and CDR2 is YSYEKL.

This clone was counted between two and nine times. The rearrangement uses TRBV7-2 and TRBJ1-1; D ambiguous. Trimming cost V 5 bases and J 1 base, with 5 bases left between them. The CDR3 is 12 residues long. Germline CDR1 SGHTA, CDR2 FQGNSA. The CDR3 sequence is CASSPWNTEAFF. The DNA for the CDR3 is TGTGCCAGCAGCCCTTGGAACACTGAAGCTTTCTTT.

The chain employs TRBV4-1 and TRBJ1-2; D remains unclear. In germline, CDR1 is MGHRA, CDR2 YSYEKL. V was cut by 7 bases and J by 6 bases, with 18 bases left in between. The CDR3 spans 14 residues. CDR3 in amino acids: CASTSGERWDGYTF. The CDR3 DNA reads TGCGCCAGCACGTCAGGCGAACGGTGGGATGGCTACACCTTC.